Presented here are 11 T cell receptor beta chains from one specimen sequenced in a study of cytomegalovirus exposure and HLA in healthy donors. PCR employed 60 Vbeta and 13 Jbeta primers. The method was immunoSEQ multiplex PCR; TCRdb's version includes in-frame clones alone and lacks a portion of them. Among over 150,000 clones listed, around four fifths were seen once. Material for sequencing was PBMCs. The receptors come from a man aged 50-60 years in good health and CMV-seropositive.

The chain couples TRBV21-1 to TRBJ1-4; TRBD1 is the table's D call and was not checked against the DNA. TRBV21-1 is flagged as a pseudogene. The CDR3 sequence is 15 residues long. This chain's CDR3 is CASSKGTGTNEKLFF. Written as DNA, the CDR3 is TGTGCCAGCAGCAAAGGGACAGGGACTAATGAAAAACTGTTTTTT.

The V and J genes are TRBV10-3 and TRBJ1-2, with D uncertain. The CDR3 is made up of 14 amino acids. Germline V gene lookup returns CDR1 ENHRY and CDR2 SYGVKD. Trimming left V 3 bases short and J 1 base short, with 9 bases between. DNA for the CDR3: TGTGCCATCAGTGACGGCGGTGGTAACTATGGCTACACCTTC. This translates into CAISDGGGNYGYTF.

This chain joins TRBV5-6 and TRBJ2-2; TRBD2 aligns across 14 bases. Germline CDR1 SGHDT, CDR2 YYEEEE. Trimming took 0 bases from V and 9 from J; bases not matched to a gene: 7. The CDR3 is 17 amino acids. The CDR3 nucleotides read TGTGCCAGCAGCTTGGGGCGACTAGCGGGGGGGCACCGGGAGCTGTTTTTT. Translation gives CASSLGRLAGGHRELFF.

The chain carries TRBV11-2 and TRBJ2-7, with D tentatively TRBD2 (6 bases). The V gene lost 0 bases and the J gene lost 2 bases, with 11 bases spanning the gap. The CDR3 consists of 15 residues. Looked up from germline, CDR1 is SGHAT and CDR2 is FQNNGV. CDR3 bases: TGTGCCAGCAGCTTAGAAGACGGGAGACCCTACGAGCAGTACTTC. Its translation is CASSLEDGRPYEQYF. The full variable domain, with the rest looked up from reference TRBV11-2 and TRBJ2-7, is EAGVAQSPRYKIIEKRQSVAFWCNPISGHATLYWYQQILGQGPKLLIQFQNNGVVDDSQLPKDRFSAERLKGVDSTLKIQPAKLEDSAVYLCASSLEDGRPYEQYFGPGTRLTVT.

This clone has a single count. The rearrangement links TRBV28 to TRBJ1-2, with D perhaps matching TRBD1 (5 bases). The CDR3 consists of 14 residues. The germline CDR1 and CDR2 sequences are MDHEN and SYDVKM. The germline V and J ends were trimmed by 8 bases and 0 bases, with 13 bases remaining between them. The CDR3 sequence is CASGHGTPNYGYTF. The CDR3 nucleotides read TGTGCCAGCGGACACGGAACCCCTAACTATGGCTACACCTTC.

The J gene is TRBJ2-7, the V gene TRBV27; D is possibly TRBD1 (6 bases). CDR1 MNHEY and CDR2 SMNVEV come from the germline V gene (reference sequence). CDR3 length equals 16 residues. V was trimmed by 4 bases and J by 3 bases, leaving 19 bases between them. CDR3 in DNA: TGTGCCAGCAGTTCCCTATCCGGGACATTCGACTACGAGCAGTACTTC. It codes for CASSSLSGTFDYEQYF.

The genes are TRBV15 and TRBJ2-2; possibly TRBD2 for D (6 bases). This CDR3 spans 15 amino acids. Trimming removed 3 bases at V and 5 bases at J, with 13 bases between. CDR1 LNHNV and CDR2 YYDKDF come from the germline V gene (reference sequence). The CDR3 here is CATSSIRAGTGELFF. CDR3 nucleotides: TGTGCCACCAGCAGTATCAGGGCGGGGACCGGGGAGCTGTTTTTT.

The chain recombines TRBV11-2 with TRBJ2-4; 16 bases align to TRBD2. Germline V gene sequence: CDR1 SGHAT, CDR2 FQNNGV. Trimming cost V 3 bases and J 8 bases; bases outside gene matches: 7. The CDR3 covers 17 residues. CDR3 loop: CASSFRLGTSGRDIQYF. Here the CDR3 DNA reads TGTGCCAGCAGCTTTCGTCTTGGGACTAGCGGGAGGGACATTCAGTACTTC.

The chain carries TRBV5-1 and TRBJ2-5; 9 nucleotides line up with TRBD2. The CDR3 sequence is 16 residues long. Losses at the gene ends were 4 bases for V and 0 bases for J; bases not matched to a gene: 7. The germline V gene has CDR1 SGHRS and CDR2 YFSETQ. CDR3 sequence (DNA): TGCGCCAGCAGCCACGGAGCGGGGGGAAACCAAGAGACCCAGTACTTC. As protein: CASSHGAGGNQETQYF.

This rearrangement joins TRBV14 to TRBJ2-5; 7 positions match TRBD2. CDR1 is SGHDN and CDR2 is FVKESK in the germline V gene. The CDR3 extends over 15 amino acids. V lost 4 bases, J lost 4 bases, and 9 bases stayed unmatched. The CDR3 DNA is TGTGCCAGCAGCCGCTCGATGGGGAGGGGAGAGACCCAGTACTTC. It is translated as CASSRSMGRGETQYF.

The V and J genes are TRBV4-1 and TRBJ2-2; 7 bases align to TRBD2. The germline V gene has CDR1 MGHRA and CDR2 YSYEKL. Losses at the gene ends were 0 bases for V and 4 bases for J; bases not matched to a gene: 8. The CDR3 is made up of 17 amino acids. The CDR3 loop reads CASSQDRGETTTGELFF. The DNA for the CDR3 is TGCGCCAGCAGCCAAGATCGGGGGGAGACGACCACCGGGGAGCTGTTTTTT.